This T cell receptor beta chain originates from a study of blood T cell repertoires in COVID-19. Background on the study: Material from acute and convalescent COVID-19 was sourced from the United States, Italy and Spain.

Participants were aged about 18 to 90 years, lived in 24 US areas, and enrolled virtually. Which cohort a participant joined came from the clinical history participants gave. There are 15 residues in the CDR3. In germline, CDR1 is SGHTA, CDR2 FQGTGA. V lost 4 bases and J lost 9; bases outside the gene matches: 10. Original data processing: From reference gene primer amplification, estimates of nucleated cell counts were derived. The data were produced by immunoSEQ multiplex PCR, yet TCRdb's version contains in-frame clones alone and is incomplete. V, J and clone size were drawn from that table, and D and trimming were deduced from the DNA. Among about 140,000 clones listed, 70% to 90% were seen once.

Sequenced input: PBMCs or T cells enriched from blood (not recorded which). The chain has TRBV7-3 and TRBJ2-1; 9 nucleotides match TRBD1. The receptor's source is a woman between 50 and 59 years old with acute COVID-19. The CDR3 is CASSSGQGGFGEQFF. CDR3 nucleotides: TGTGCCAGCAGCTCGGGACAGGGTGGTTTCGGTGAGCAGTTCTTC. Full variable domain (remainder filled in from reference TRBV7-3 and TRBJ2-1): GAGVSQTPSNKVTEKGKYVELRCDPISGHTALYWYRQSLGQGPEFLIYFQGTGAADDSGLPNDRFFAVRPEGSVSTLKIQRTERGDSAVYLCASSSGQGGFGEQFFGPGTRLTVL.